Listed here are 9 T cell receptor beta chains from one sample, sequenced in a study of blood T cell repertoires in COVID-19. Clones were sequenced by immunoSEQ multiplex PCR, and TCRdb holds only the in-frame ones, with some missing. The sample yields over 120,000 clones, 65% to 90% seen once. The sample consisted of peripheral blood. These receptors came from a man aged 55 to 70 with active or convalescent COVID-19.

The chain recombines TRBV12-3 or TRBV12-4 with TRBJ2-7; no reliable D call. The CDR3 totals 13 residues. Trimming stripped 6 bases from V and 3 bases from J, with 12 bases between. The chain's CDR3 is CASSPLPGYEQYF. The CDR3 DNA reads as TGTGCCAGCAGCCCCCTTCCGGGCTACGAGCAGTACTTC.

The CDR3 bases are TGTGCCAGCAGTGAGGCAGCGGGAGTAGGGGCAGATACGCAGTATTTT. As protein: CASSEAAGVGADTQYF. The V call is TRBV25-1, the J call TRBJ2-3, with 8 bases that match TRBD2. V gave up 3 bases and J gave up 4 bases; unmatched junction bases: 9. The CDR3 totals 16 residues. Germline CDR1 and CDR2: MGHDK and SYGVNS.

This chain uses TRBV7-2 with TRBJ1-5, with 10 bases aligning to TRBD1. CDR1 is SGHTA and CDR2 is FQGNSA in the germline V gene. CDR3 length equals 15 residues. V lost 5 bases, J lost 5 bases, and 6 bases stayed unmatched. The CDR3 DNA sequence: TGTGCCAGCAGCCTGAAGACAGGGGGCTATCAGCCCCAGCATTTT. Translating gives CASSLKTGGYQPQHF.

The chain combines TRBV7-9 with TRBJ2-4, with 7 bases aligning to TRBD2. The CDR3 length is 13 residues. V dropped 11 bases and J dropped 0; count of bases not matched to a gene: 4. Germline assignment: CDR1 SEHNR and CDR2 FQNEAQ (reference sequence). In nucleotides, the CDR3 is TGTGCCTCCGCGGGGGTAGCCAAAAACATTCAGTACTTC. It codes for CASAGVAKNIQYF. Looking up the rest from reference TRBV7-9 and TRBJ2-4 gives the full variable domain: DTGVSQNPRHKITKRGQNVTFRCDPISEHNRLYWYRQTLGQGPEFLTYFQNEAQLEKSRLLSDRFSAERPKGSFSTLEIQRTEQGDSAMYLCASAGVAKNIQYFGAGTRLSVL.

V usage is TRBV5-8 and J usage is TRBJ2-3, with D tentatively TRBD2 (6 bases). Germline CDR1 SGHTS, CDR2 YDEGEE. Trimming took 7 bases from V and 6 from J, leaving 21 bases between them. The CDR3 contains 15 residues. CDR3 protein: CASARPGLDVDTQYF. In nucleotides, the CDR3 is TGTGCCAGCGCCCGACCGGGACTCGACGTGGATACGCAGTATTTT.

This sequence joins TRBV4-3 and TRBJ2-6; 9 nucleotides match TRBD1. J gave up 2 bases and V 1 base, and 12 bases lay outside the gene matches. The CDR3 totals 20 residues. CDR1 is LGHNA, CDR2 YSLEER, per germline. The CDR3 here is CASSQGETRDRVTGANVLTF. The DNA of the CDR3 is TGCGCCAGCAGCCAAGGGGAGACCCGGGACAGGGTAACTGGGGCCAACGTCCTGACTTTC.

This chain links TRBV28 with TRBJ2-7, with D perhaps TRBD2 (5 bases). The germline CDR1 and CDR2 sequences are MDHEN and SYDVKM. V was cut by 2 bases and J by 1 base, with 9 bases left in between. CDR3 size: 14 residues. CDR3: CASSLKGGSYEQYF. CDR3 DNA: TGTGCCAGCAGTTTAAAGGGCGGGTCCTACGAGCAGTACTTC. The full variable domain, its missing parts supplied by reference TRBV28 and TRBJ2-7, is DVKVTQSSRYLVKRTGEKVFLECVQDMDHENMFWYRQDPGLGLRLIYFSYDVKMKEKGDIPEGYSVSREKKERFSLILESASTNQTSMYLCASSLKGGSYEQYFGPGTRLTVT.

The chain combines TRBV14 with TRBJ2-7; tentatively, D is TRBD2 (6 bases). CDR1 and CDR2 from the germline V gene are SGHDN and FVKESK. Trimming took 4 bases from V and 3 from J, leaving 10 bases between them. The CDR3 loop spans 13 amino acids. The CDR3 DNA sequence: TGTGCCAGCAGCCGAGGGACTTTCTACGAGCAGTACGTC. This translates into CASSRGTFYEQYV.

The chain carries TRBV19 and TRBJ2-7; D perhaps matches TRBD1 (5 bases). V shed 6 bases and J shed 0 bases, with 12 bases lying between them. The CDR3 is made up of 14 amino acids. Germline CDR1 is LNHDA and CDR2 is SQIVND (reference sequence). This CDR3 reads CASSLTESSYEQYF. The DNA for the CDR3 is TGTGCCAGTAGCCTGACAGAGAGCTCCTACGAGCAGTACTTC.